This is a list of T cell receptor beta chains from one sample in a study of breast tumors, draining lymph nodes, adjacent tissues. MiXCR was run by TCRdb on the multiplex PCR reads, yielding one entry per CDR3 protein. The table lists 70,000 or so distinct CDR3 sequences, approximately 45% of them singletons, with approximately 8.7% in the top ten. Sequences were obtained from breast tumor tissue. The receptors come from a female donor with breast cancer. Some clones in this sample may be carry-over from other donors' samples. Each CDR3 is given with its conserved first and last residue. D genes are given only for firm matches. Only some rows state a clone size, as once, few, many or a class for expanded clones.

J gene: TRBJ2-5; D gene: NA; V gene: TRBV7-8; clone size: many; CDR3 protein: CASSFSVGLKETQYF; CDR3 DNA: TGTGCCAGCAGCTTTTCAGTGGGACTTAAAGAGACCCAGTACTTC
J gene: TRBJ2-1; D gene: TRBD2; V gene: TRBV20-1; clone size: NA; CDR3 protein: CSAREPSGRWIDTQFF; CDR3 DNA: TGCAGTGCTAGAGAGCCTAGCGGGAGGTGGATAGATACGCAGTTCTTC
J gene: TRBJ2-4; D gene: TRBD1; V gene: TRBV7-3; clone size: NA; CDR3 protein: CASSLDREVRNIQYF; CDR3 DNA: TGTGCCAGCAGCTTGGACAGGGAGGTCCGAAACATTCAGTACTTC
J gene: TRBJ2-7; D gene: TRBD2; V gene: TRBV11-2; clone size: many; CDR3 protein: CASSQRGRGGTYEQYF; CDR3 DNA: TGTGCCAGCAGCCAACGGGGTCGCGGGGGAACGTACGAGCAGTACTTC
J gene: TRBJ1-2; D gene: NA; V gene: TRBV3-2; clone size: many; CDR3 protein: CASSPWYYGYTF; CDR3 DNA: TGTGCCAGCAGCCCCTGGTACTATGGCTACACCTTC
J gene: TRBJ2-5; D gene: TRBD2; V gene: TRBV24-1; clone size: NA; CDR3 protein: CATSVLPLRAGAQETQYF; CDR3 DNA: TGTGCCACCAGTGTACTCCCCCTACGAGCGGGGGCCCAAGAGACCCAGTACTTC
J gene: TRBJ1-4; D gene: TRBD1; V gene: TRBV6-6; clone size: many; CDR3 protein: CASKRGQANEKLFF; CDR3 DNA: TGTGCCAGCAAGAGGGGGCAGGCTAATGAAAAACTGTTTTTT
J gene: TRBJ2-2; D gene: TRBD2; V gene: TRBV12-3/TRBV12-4; clone size: many; CDR3 protein: CASSRGVGGWDTGELFF; CDR3 DNA: TGTGCCAGCAGCCGTGGGGTCGGGGGGTGGGACACCGGGGAGCTGTTTTTT
J gene: TRBJ2-7; D gene: NA; V gene: TRBV6-5; clone size: NA; CDR3 protein: CASTQGGLPYEQYF; CDR3 DNA: TGTGCCAGCACTCAAGGAGGGTTGCCCTACGAGCAGTACTTC
J gene: TRBJ2-3; D gene: NA; V gene: TRBV20-1; clone size: NA; CDR3 protein: CSASGPLYNEQYF; CDR3 DNA: TGCAGTGCTAGCGGGCCCCTTTACAATGAGCAGTATTTT
J gene: TRBJ2-1; D gene: TRBD2; V gene: TRBV20-1; clone size: many; CDR3 protein: CSASREVSYNEQFF; CDR3 DNA: TGCAGTGCCTCCCGGGAGGTTTCCTACAATGAGCAGTTCTTC
J gene: TRBJ2-5; D gene: TRBD1; V gene: TRBV2; clone size: many; CDR3 protein: CASSGQGASRKQETQYF; CDR3 DNA: TGTGCCAGCAGTGGACAGGGGGCATCCCGTAAACAAGAGACCCAGTACTTC
J gene: TRBJ2-7; D gene: NA; V gene: TRBV20-1; clone size: few; CDR3 protein: CSASRTLYEQYF; CDR3 DNA: TGCAGTGCCAGCCGGACACTCTACGAGCAGTACTTC
J gene: TRBJ2-2; D gene: TRBD2; V gene: TRBV11-2; clone size: NA; CDR3 protein: CASSPRLAKGNTGELFF; CDR3 DNA: TGTGCCAGCAGCCCCCGACTAGCAAAGGGGAACACCGGGGAGCTGTTTTTT
J gene: TRBJ1-5; D gene: TRBD1; V gene: TRBV19; clone size: many; CDR3 protein: CASSLETGRGQPQHF; CDR3 DNA: TGTGCCAGTAGCCTCGAGACAGGGCGAGGTCAGCCCCAGCATTTT
J gene: TRBJ2-1; D gene: TRBD1; V gene: TRBV6-1; clone size: NA; CDR3 protein: CASNTWTGGNEQFF; CDR3 DNA: TGTGCCAGCAATACCTGGACAGGGGGAAATGAGCAGTTCTTC
J gene: TRBJ2-1; D gene: NA; V gene: TRBV3-1; clone size: once; CDR3 protein: CASSKGEQRQFF; CDR3 DNA: TGTGCCAGCAGCAAGGGCGAACAGCGACAGTTCTTC
J gene: TRBJ1-6; D gene: NA; V gene: TRBV7-7; clone size: NA; CDR3 protein: CASPSSRDNSPLHF; CDR3 DNA: TGTGCTAGTCCTTCATCGCGGGATAATTCACCCCTCCACTTT
J gene: TRBJ2-7; D gene: NA; V gene: TRBV20-1; clone size: NA; CDR3 protein: CSAPLGVEQYF; CDR3 DNA: TGCAGTGCCCCCCTAGGAGTCGAGCAGTACTTC
J gene: TRBJ2-2; D gene: NA; V gene: TRBV7-2; clone size: many; CDR3 protein: CASSLGVSGELFF; CDR3 DNA: TGTGCCAGCAGCTTAGGCGTTTCCGGGGAGCTGTTTTTT
J gene: TRBJ2-2; D gene: NA; V gene: TRBV3-2; clone size: once; CDR3 protein: CASSLDRLELFF; CDR3 DNA: TGTGCCAGCAGCCTGGATCGGTTGGAGCTGTTTTTT
J gene: TRBJ2-3; D gene: NA; V gene: TRBV4-2; clone size: few; CDR3 protein: CASSARRGTDTQYF; CDR3 DNA: TGTGCCAGCAGCGCCCGTCGCGGCACAGATACGCAGTATTTT
J gene: TRBJ1-2; D gene: TRBD1; V gene: TRBV5-1; clone size: many; CDR3 protein: CASKLFPDRVYGYTF; CDR3 DNA: TGCGCCAGCAAACTTTTCCCGGACAGGGTCTATGGCTACACCTTC
J gene: TRBJ2-7; D gene: TRBD2; V gene: TRBV7-2; clone size: NA; CDR3 protein: CASSKTPSGRAIEQYF; CDR3 DNA: TGTGCCAGCAGTAAAACCCCCAGCGGGAGGGCCATCGAGCAGTACTTC
J gene: TRBJ2-5; D gene: NA; V gene: TRBV12-3/TRBV12-4; clone size: many; CDR3 protein: CASSFGEDTLEGTQYF; CDR3 DNA: TGTGCCAGCAGTTTTGGGGAGGACACCCTCGAGGGGACCCAGTACTTC
J gene: TRBJ2-3; D gene: TRBD1; V gene: TRBV29-1; clone size: NA; CDR3 protein: CSLAGTGQETQYF; CDR3 DNA: TGCAGCTTGGCCGGGACAGGTCAAGAAACGCAGTATTTT
J gene: TRBJ2-3; D gene: TRBD2; V gene: TRBV7-9; clone size: NA; CDR3 protein: CASSTGLAGGTDTQYF; CDR3 DNA: TGTGCCAGCAGCACCGGACTAGCGGGAGGCACAGATACGCAGTATTTT
J gene: TRBJ2-7; D gene: NA; V gene: TRBV24-1; clone size: many; CDR3 protein: CATTTYYEQYF; CDR3 DNA: TGTGCCACCACAACGTACTACGAGCAGTACTTC
J gene: TRBJ1-5; D gene: NA; V gene: TRBV6-4; clone size: NA; CDR3 protein: CANGNQPQHF; CDR3 DNA: TGTGCCAATGGGAATCAGCCCCAGCATTTT
J gene: TRBJ2-7; D gene: NA; V gene: TRBV6-5; clone size: NA; CDR3 protein: CAFSPNPDRSYEQYF; CDR3 DNA: TGTGCCTTCAGCCCAAACCCCGACAGATCCTACGAGCAGTACTTC
J gene: TRBJ1-2; D gene: NA; V gene: TRBV5-1; clone size: NA; CDR3 protein: CASSLVGDPGYTF; CDR3 DNA: TGCGCCAGCAGCTTGGTAGGGGATCCTGGCTACACCTTC
J gene: TRBJ1-1; D gene: NA; V gene: TRBV4-1; clone size: NA; CDR3 protein: CASSQGQGQMGAFF; CDR3 DNA: TGTGCCAGCAGCCAAGGCCAGGGTCAGATGGGAGCTTTCTTT
J gene: TRBJ1-2; D gene: NA; V gene: TRBV6-5; clone size: few; CDR3 protein: CASSHSPGTYGYTF; CDR3 DNA: TGTGCCAGCAGTCACTCCCCAGGGACCTATGGCTACACCTTC
J gene: TRBJ1-4; D gene: TRBD1; V gene: TRBV10-3; clone size: NA; CDR3 protein: CATQLGDRVEIF; CDR3 DNA: TGTGCCACCCAACTTGGAGACAGGGTCGAGATTTTT
J gene: TRBJ2-2; D gene: NA; V gene: TRBV5-6; clone size: NA; CDR3 protein: CASSRGTGELLF; CDR3 DNA: TGCGCCAGCAGCCGGGGCACCGGGGAGCTGCTTTTT
J gene: TRBJ2-5; D gene: NA; V gene: TRBV7-2; clone size: few; CDR3 protein: CASSLVHGQRETQYF; CDR3 DNA: TGTGCCAGCAGCTTAGTGCACGGACAACGAGAGACCCAGTACTTC
J gene: TRBJ2-7; D gene: NA; V gene: TRBV6-2/TRBV6-3; clone size: NA; CDR3 protein: CASSYGQHPRYEQYF; CDR3 DNA: TGTGCCAGCAGTTATGGGCAGCACCCCCGCTACGAGCAGTACTTC
J gene: TRBJ2-7; D gene: NA; V gene: TRBV3-1; clone size: few; CDR3 protein: CASSGRTAYIPYEQYF; CDR3 DNA: TGTGCCAGCAGCGGACGGACAGCTTATATTCCCTACGAGCAGTACTTC
J gene: TRBJ2-2; D gene: NA; V gene: TRBV12-3/TRBV12-4; clone size: many; CDR3 protein: CASSFWGEGAGELFF; CDR3 DNA: TGTGCCAGCAGTTTTTGGGGGGAGGGGGCCGGGGAGCTGTTTTTT
J gene: TRBJ1-3; D gene: NA; V gene: TRBV19; clone size: many; CDR3 protein: CASRRSSGNTIYF; CDR3 DNA: TGTGCCAGTAGAAGGAGCTCTGGAAACACCATATATTTT
J gene: TRBJ2-1; D gene: TRBD2; V gene: TRBV11-2; clone size: many; CDR3 protein: CASSLEGLGNNEQFF; CDR3 DNA: TGTGCCAGCAGCTTAGAGGGACTAGGGAATAATGAGCAGTTCTTC
J gene: TRBJ2-2; D gene: NA; V gene: TRBV30; clone size: NA; CDR3 protein: CACIGGELFF; CDR3 DNA: TGTGCCTGCATTGGCGGGGAGCTGTTTTTT
J gene: TRBJ1-2; D gene: NA; V gene: TRBV7-2; clone size: many; CDR3 protein: CASSFRGGGGWSYGYTF; CDR3 DNA: TGTGCCAGCAGCTTCCGGGGGGGGGGAGGCTGGTCCTATGGCTACACCTTC
J gene: TRBJ2-1; D gene: TRBD2; V gene: TRBV7-9; clone size: NA; CDR3 protein: CASSFDTSGNNEQLF; CDR3 DNA: TGTGCCAGCAGCTTCGACACTAGCGGCAACAATGAGCAACTCTTC
J gene: TRBJ2-1; D gene: NA; V gene: TRBV5-1; clone size: NA; CDR3 protein: CASSLDGGLDEQFF; CDR3 DNA: TGCGCCAGCAGCTTGGACGGGGGGCTCGATGAGCAGTTCTTC
J gene: TRBJ1-1; D gene: NA; V gene: TRBV7-9; clone size: NA; CDR3 protein: CASSPQANTEAFF; CDR3 DNA: TGTGCCAGCAGCCCCCAGGCGAACACTGAAGCTTTCTTT